Listed below are T cell receptor beta chains from one sample, sequenced in a study of blood T cell repertoires in COVID-19. Repertoires were generated with immunoSEQ multiplex PCR, while TCRdb's copy carries only in-frame clones and drops some. The sample records about 240,000 clones, roughly four fifths being singletons. Sequencing was done on a sample of peripheral blood. All receptors come from a woman in her seventies with acute or convalescent COVID-19. CDR3s include the opening cysteine and the closing phenylalanine or tryptophan. The D gene is left open where the match is weak.

d_call: TRBD2
cdr3_length: 16
v_call: TRBV24-1
j_call: TRBJ2-2
cdr3_aa: CATSGGLAGGAGELFF

d_call: TRBD1
cdr3_length: 13
v_call: TRBV11-2
j_call: TRBJ1-2
cdr3_aa: CASSLAGGVGYTF

d_call: NA
cdr3_length: 15
v_call: TRBV19
j_call: TRBJ1-4
cdr3_aa: CASSEEGRKVEKLFF

d_call: NA
cdr3_length: 15
v_call: TRBV7-6
j_call: TRBJ1-3
cdr3_aa: CASSPRDTSGNTIYF

d_call: NA
cdr3_length: 14
v_call: TRBV19
j_call: TRBJ1-1
cdr3_aa: CASSSRAWGTEAFF

d_call: TRBD1
cdr3_length: 15
v_call: TRBV7-2
j_call: TRBJ1-5
cdr3_aa: CASSGDRGGIKPQHF

d_call: NA
cdr3_length: 15
v_call: TRBV15
j_call: TRBJ1-3
cdr3_aa: CATSRVETEGNTIYF

d_call: TRBD1
cdr3_length: 13
v_call: TRBV4-1
j_call: TRBJ1-2
cdr3_aa: CASNQQGDYGYTF

d_call: NA
cdr3_length: 14
v_call: TRBV5-1
j_call: TRBJ2-3
cdr3_aa: CASTSPTRTDTQYF

d_call: TRBD1
cdr3_length: 16
v_call: TRBV6-2/TRBV6-3
j_call: TRBJ1-1
cdr3_aa: CASSYRAGGIRTEAFF

d_call: NA
cdr3_length: 16
v_call: TRBV15
j_call: TRBJ1-3
cdr3_aa: CATSAGLDFSGNTIYF

d_call: TRBD1
cdr3_length: 13
v_call: TRBV5-6
j_call: TRBJ1-3
cdr3_aa: CASSTGGLNTIYF

d_call: NA
cdr3_length: 15
v_call: TRBV4-3
j_call: TRBJ1-1
cdr3_aa: CASSQGGLGNTEAFF

d_call: NA
cdr3_length: 14
v_call: TRBV7-2
j_call: TRBJ2-7
cdr3_aa: CASSSLGFTYEQYF

d_call: TRBD1
cdr3_length: 15
v_call: TRBV5-1
j_call: TRBJ1-2
cdr3_aa: CASNYLGQGVYGYTF

d_call: NA
cdr3_length: 16
v_call: TRBV19
j_call: TRBJ2-3
cdr3_aa: CASRLGRSASTDTQYF

d_call: NA
cdr3_length: 13
v_call: TRBV7-9
j_call: TRBJ1-2
cdr3_aa: CASSSSEKGGYTF

d_call: TRBD1
cdr3_length: 15
v_call: TRBV11-2
j_call: TRBJ1-2
cdr3_aa: CASSFSVTGDYGYTF

d_call: NA
cdr3_length: 14
v_call: TRBV7-2
j_call: TRBJ1-1
cdr3_aa: CASSSGYSGTEAFF

d_call: NA
cdr3_length: 12
v_call: TRBV7-2
j_call: TRBJ2-7
cdr3_aa: CASSSLSYEQYF

d_call: TRBD1
cdr3_length: 16
v_call: TRBV28
j_call: TRBJ2-7
cdr3_aa: CASSLSRGQGSGEQYF

d_call: TRBD1
cdr3_length: 14
v_call: TRBV6-6
j_call: TRBJ1-2
cdr3_aa: CASSYPGQGNGYTF

d_call: NA
cdr3_length: 16
v_call: TRBV7-6
j_call: TRBJ1-3
cdr3_aa: CASSRRDWSSGNTIYF

d_call: TRBD1
cdr3_length: 16
v_call: TRBV5-1
j_call: TRBJ2-2
cdr3_aa: CASRLQGAFEDGELFF

d_call: TRBD1
cdr3_length: 17
v_call: TRBV7-2
j_call: TRBJ2-1
cdr3_aa: CASSSPGGDSSYNEQFF

d_call: TRBD1
cdr3_length: 16
v_call: TRBV11-2
j_call: TRBJ1-5
cdr3_aa: CASSLDAGTVNQPQHF

d_call: NA
cdr3_length: 13
v_call: TRBV7-9
j_call: TRBJ1-2
cdr3_aa: CASSLGQNYGYTF

d_call: NA
cdr3_length: 14
v_call: TRBV19
j_call: TRBJ1-1
cdr3_aa: CASSSGNRNTEAFF

d_call: TRBD2
cdr3_length: 16
v_call: TRBV6-2/TRBV6-3
j_call: TRBJ2-1
cdr3_aa: CASSYTGLADNNEQFF

d_call: TRBD1
cdr3_length: 15
v_call: TRBV5-1
j_call: TRBJ2-7
cdr3_aa: CASSLDGTGAYEQYF

d_call: TRBD1
cdr3_length: 15
v_call: TRBV19
j_call: TRBJ1-2
cdr3_aa: CASSTPGQGSYGYTF

d_call: NA
cdr3_length: 18
v_call: TRBV7-8
j_call: TRBJ1-5
cdr3_aa: CASSLNRAWGFSNQPQHF

d_call: NA
cdr3_length: 13
v_call: TRBV7-8
j_call: TRBJ2-1
cdr3_aa: CASSKTPYNEQFF

d_call: NA
cdr3_length: 15
v_call: TRBV5-1
j_call: TRBJ1-1
cdr3_aa: CASSLVSGVGTEAFF

d_call: NA
cdr3_length: 14
v_call: TRBV9
j_call: TRBJ1-1
cdr3_aa: CASSVEQGNTEAFF

d_call: TRBD1
cdr3_length: 14
v_call: TRBV27
j_call: TRBJ1-1
cdr3_aa: CASSPTGGITEAFF

d_call: TRBD1
cdr3_length: 15
v_call: TRBV6-5
j_call: TRBJ1-2
cdr3_aa: CASSYVRGRNYGYTF

d_call: NA
cdr3_length: 14
v_call: TRBV19
j_call: TRBJ1-2
cdr3_aa: CASSMGTRGNGYTF

d_call: NA
cdr3_length: 15
v_call: TRBV5-8
j_call: TRBJ2-3
cdr3_aa: CASRRLAIGRDTQYF

d_call: NA
cdr3_length: 18
v_call: TRBV7-2
j_call: TRBJ2-3
cdr3_aa: CASSQAVLRGGPADTQYF

d_call: NA
cdr3_length: 14
v_call: TRBV6-1
j_call: TRBJ1-3
cdr3_aa: CASSESGSGNTIYF

d_call: TRBD1
cdr3_length: 15
v_call: TRBV5-1
j_call: TRBJ1-1
cdr3_aa: CASSADRALRTEAFF

d_call: TRBD1
cdr3_length: 18
v_call: TRBV5-1
j_call: TRBJ1-6
cdr3_aa: CASSLERSGTGNFSPLHF

d_call: NA
cdr3_length: 14
v_call: TRBV6-6
j_call: TRBJ1-5
cdr3_aa: CASSGQGSNQPQHF

d_call: TRBD1
cdr3_length: 15
v_call: TRBV4-2
j_call: TRBJ1-1
cdr3_aa: CASSQGTGENTEAFF

d_call: TRBD1
cdr3_length: 13
v_call: TRBV7-2
j_call: TRBJ2-4
cdr3_aa: CASSPRTGDIQYF

d_call: NA
cdr3_length: 13
v_call: TRBV2
j_call: TRBJ2-3
cdr3_aa: CARTSGSTDTQYF

d_call: TRBD1
cdr3_length: 15
v_call: TRBV3-1/TRBV3-2
j_call: TRBJ2-5
cdr3_aa: CASSLPGTGVETQYF